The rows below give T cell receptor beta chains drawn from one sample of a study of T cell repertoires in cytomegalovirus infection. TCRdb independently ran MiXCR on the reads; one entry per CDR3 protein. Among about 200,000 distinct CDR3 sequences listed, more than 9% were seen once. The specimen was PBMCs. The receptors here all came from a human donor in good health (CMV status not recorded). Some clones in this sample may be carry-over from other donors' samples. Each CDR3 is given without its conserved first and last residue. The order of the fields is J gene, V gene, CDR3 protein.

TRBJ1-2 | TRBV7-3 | ASSRTGGGYGYT
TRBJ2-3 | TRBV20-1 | TSPYGGDTQY
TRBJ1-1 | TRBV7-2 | ASSSRTANTEAF
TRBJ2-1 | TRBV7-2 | ASSRGGLTYNEQF
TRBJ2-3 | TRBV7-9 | ASSLGGTSIDTQY
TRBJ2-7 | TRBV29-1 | SVEVQRDSYEQY
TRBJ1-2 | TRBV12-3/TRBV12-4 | ASTQDRVSGYT
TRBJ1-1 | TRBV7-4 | ASSSDGIWNTEAF
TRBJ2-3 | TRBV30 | AWSVVPSGGKDTQY
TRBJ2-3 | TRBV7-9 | ASSAQSGDTQY
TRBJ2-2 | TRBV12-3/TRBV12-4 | ASSFLRGTGELF
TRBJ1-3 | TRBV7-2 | ASSSGTDHGNTIY
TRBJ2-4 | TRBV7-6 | ASSRGQSAKNIQY
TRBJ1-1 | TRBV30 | AWSVLSGTGADEAF
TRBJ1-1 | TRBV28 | ASTLSMNTEAF
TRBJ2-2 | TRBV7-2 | ASTIGGRNTGELF
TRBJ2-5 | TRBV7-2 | ASSFNRETQY
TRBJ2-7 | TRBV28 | ASTAGDSNEQY
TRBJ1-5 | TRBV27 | ASRPGQANQPQH
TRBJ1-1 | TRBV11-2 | ASSLGKMNTEAF
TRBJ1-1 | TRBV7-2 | ASSLRIWNTEAF
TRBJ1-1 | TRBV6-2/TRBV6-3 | ASSYSGGSTEAF
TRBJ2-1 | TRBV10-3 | AISVWGRDNEQF
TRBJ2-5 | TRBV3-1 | ASSPSSVVETQY
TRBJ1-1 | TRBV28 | ASRHRGQAF
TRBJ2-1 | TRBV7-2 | ASRQTGIDNEQF
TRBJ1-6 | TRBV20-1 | SARDHDRGLVNSPLH
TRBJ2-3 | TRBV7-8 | ASSLRWEGLTDTQY
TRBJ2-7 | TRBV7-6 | ASSLTRGSYEQY
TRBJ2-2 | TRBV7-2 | ASNRGLEFTGELF
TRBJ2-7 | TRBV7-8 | ASRPPSGKAAEQY
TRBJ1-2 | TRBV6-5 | ASSYSTALGGDYT
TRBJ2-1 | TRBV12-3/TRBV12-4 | ASRGEGLASNEQF
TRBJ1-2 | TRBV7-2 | ASSLVRQALGGYT
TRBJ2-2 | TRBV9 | ASSVAGLRISGELF
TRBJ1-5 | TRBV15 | ATSSLTGGQPQH
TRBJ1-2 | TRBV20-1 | SASGQNYGYT
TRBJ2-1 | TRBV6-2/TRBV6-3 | ASSYMAAGFHEQF
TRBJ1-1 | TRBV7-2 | ASSSGTAEAF
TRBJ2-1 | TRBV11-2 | ASSFSSGSYNEQF
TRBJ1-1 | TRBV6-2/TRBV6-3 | ASKEGTEAF
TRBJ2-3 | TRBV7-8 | ASSLTGSTDTQY
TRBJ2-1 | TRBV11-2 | ASSFGGTYNEQF
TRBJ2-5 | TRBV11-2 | ASRGGQLYQETQY
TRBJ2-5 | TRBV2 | ASSEDRGLQETQY
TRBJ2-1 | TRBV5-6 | ASSFNHNEQF
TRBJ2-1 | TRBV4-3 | ASSQDPRNNEQF
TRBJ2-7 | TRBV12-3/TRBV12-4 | ASSLATSYAEQY
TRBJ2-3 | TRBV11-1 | ASSLGRSFTDTQY
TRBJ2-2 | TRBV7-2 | ASSLDGGGSGGELF
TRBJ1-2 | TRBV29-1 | SVEAPGPYGYT
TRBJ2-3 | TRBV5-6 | ASSSGSRRSTDTQY
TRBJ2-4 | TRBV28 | ASSETSLAKNIQY
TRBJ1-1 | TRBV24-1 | ATSESGNTEAF
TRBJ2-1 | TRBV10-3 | AISESMAGAYNEQF